A selection of T cell receptor beta chains follows, all from one sample in a study of T cell responses to AZD1222 COVID-19 vaccine. Profiling relied on immunoSEQ multiplex PCR, and the TCRdb table lists in-frame clones only, not all of them. In the table there are some 170,000 clones, approximately 90% of which are singletons. This specimen was peripheral blood, taken on day 0 of MenACWY control vaccination. The receptors were sampled from an adult in good health. Each CDR3 is given with its conserved first and last residue. The D gene is left open where the match is weak. Clone size is given for some rows only: seen once, a few or many times, or a class if the clone is expanded.

D: TRBD1
V: TRBV19
size: -
J: TRBJ1-2
CDR3: CASSPGTDGSGGYTF
DNA: TGTGCCAGTAGTCCTGGGACAGACGGCTCGGGTGGCTACACCTTC

D: -
V: TRBV7-6
size: -
J: TRBJ1-5
CDR3: CASSPRKGEEYSNQPQHF
DNA: TGTGCCAGCAGCCCCCGTAAGGGAGAGGAATATAGCAATCAGCCCCAGCATTTT

D: -
V: TRBV9
size: -
J: TRBJ2-1
CDR3: CASSVAEASYNEQFF
DNA: TGTGCCAGCAGCGTAGCGGAGGCCTCCTACAATGAGCAGTTCTTC

D: TRBD2
V: TRBV5-1
size: once
J: TRBJ2-2
CDR3: CASSLAGGSGTGELFF
DNA: TGCGCCAGCAGCTTGGCTGGCGGGAGTGGCACCGGGGAGCTGTTTTTT

D: -
V: TRBV30
size: -
J: TRBJ2-1
CDR3: CAWRVGLADNEQFF
DNA: TGTGCCTGGAGGGTGGGGCTAGCAGACAATGAGCAGTTCTTC

D: -
V: TRBV30
size: once
J: TRBJ2-7
CDR3: CAWKLLATYEQYF
DNA: TGTGCCTGGAAATTGCTAGCGACCTACGAGCAGTACTTC

D: TRBD1
V: TRBV28
size: -
J: TRBJ1-5
CDR3: CASSQRGQGRQPQHF
DNA: TGTGCCAGCAGTCAACGCGGACAGGGCCGGCAGCCCCAGCATTTT

D: -
V: TRBV6-1
size: -
J: TRBJ1-5
CDR3: CASSETGPQHF
DNA: TGTGCCAGCAGTGAGACGGGGCCCCAGCATTTT

D: TRBD1
V: TRBV24-1
size: -
J: TRBJ2-6
CDR3: CATGGLSTGVGANVLTF
DNA: TGTGCCACCGGAGGCTTGTCAACAGGGGTGGGGGCCAACGTCCTGACTTTC

D: -
V: TRBV28
size: -
J: TRBJ1-1
CDR3: CASSLLVYTEAFF
DNA: TGTGCCAGCAGTTTGTTGGTGTACACTGAAGCTTTCTTT

D: -
V: TRBV28
size: once
J: TRBJ1-2
CDR3: CASRNKRGRDYGYTF
DNA: TGTGCCAGCAGGAACAAGAGAGGGCGGGACTATGGCTACACCTTC

D: -
V: TRBV15
size: -
J: TRBJ1-1
CDR3: CATSRVRYATEAFF
DNA: TGTGCCACCAGCAGAGTGAGGTATGCCACTGAAGCTTTCTTT

D: -
V: TRBV30
size: -
J: TRBJ1-4
CDR3: CAWSVRSAGLFF
DNA: TGTGCCTGGAGTGTACGTTCCGCGGGGCTGTTTTTT

D: TRBD1
V: TRBV2
size: -
J: TRBJ1-1
CDR3: CASGGTGGTEAFF
DNA: TGTGCCAGCGGCGGGACAGGGGGCACTGAAGCTTTCTTT

D: -
V: TRBV1
size: -
J: TRBJ1-2
CDR3: CTSSQNGGGYTF
DNA: TGCACCAGCAGCCAAAATGGGGGTGGCTACACCTTC

D: -
V: TRBV30
size: once
J: TRBJ2-1
CDR3: CAWSVGSYNEQFF
DNA: TGTGCCTGGAGTGTAGGATCCTACAATGAGCAGTTCTTC

D: -
V: TRBV7-3
size: -
J: TRBJ2-3
CDR3: CASSSQGVAGDTQYF
DNA: TGTGCCAGCAGCTCCCAGGGGGTAGCGGGAGATACGCAGTATTTT

D: -
V: TRBV27
size: -
J: TRBJ2-7
CDR3: CASSPMGGLNYEQYF
DNA: TGTGCCAGCAGCCCGATGGGAGGACTAAACTACGAGCAGTACTTC

D: -
V: TRBV28
size: few
J: TRBJ2-7
CDR3: CASTSTRRNYEQYF
DNA: TGTGCCAGCACCTCGACACGACGGAACTACGAGCAGTACTTC

D: -
V: TRBV7-8
size: -
J: TRBJ2-7
CDR3: CASSLNTGLFYEQYF
DNA: TGTGCCAGCAGCTTAAACACCGGACTCTTCTACGAGCAGTACTTC

D: TRBD2
V: TRBV9
size: -
J: TRBJ2-7
CDR3: CASSARDYSSYEQYF
DNA: TGTGCCAGCAGCGCCCGGGACTATTCCAGCTACGAGCAGTACTTC

D: TRBD2
V: TRBV28
size: -
J: TRBJ2-3
CDR3: CASSSPGGVGTDTQYF
DNA: TGTGCCAGCAGTTCCCCGGGAGGGGTCGGCACAGATACGCAGTATTTT

D: -
V: TRBV20-1
size: -
J: TRBJ1-2
CDR3: CSAYSSVGYTF
DNA: TGCAGTGCTTATTCCTCGGTTGGCTACACCTTC

D: -
V: TRBV24-1
size: -
J: TRBJ2-1
CDR3: CATSDLSLDEQFF
DNA: TGTGCCACCAGTGATTTGTCACTGGATGAGCAGTTCTTC

D: -
V: TRBV9
size: -
J: TRBJ1-1
CDR3: CASSVGDVGTEAFF
DNA: TGTGCCAGCAGCGTAGGGGACGTGGGGACTGAAGCTTTCTTT

D: TRBD2
V: TRBV4-1
size: -
J: TRBJ2-7
CDR3: CASSHGTSGTYEQYF
DNA: TGCGCCAGCAGCCACGGGACTAGCGGGACCTACGAGCAGTACTTC